This T cell receptor beta chain was observed in a study of regulatory T cells in long-lasting Graves disease. Study background: The antithyroid drugs taken by newly diagnosed Graves' patients had been used for under 3 months.

The germline CDR1 and CDR2 sequences are KGHDR and SFDVKD. The CDR3 has 15 amino acids. V lost 5 bases, J lost 0 bases, and 9 bases lay in between. Time point specified: newly diagnosed GD, antithyroid drugs for less than 3 months. Following extraction of RNA from PBMCs, that RNA was used to make the TCR library. This clonotype was picked up many times. Its cognate antigen is unknown. Researchers made TCR beta libraries by using iRepertoire HTBI primers and running Arm-PCR on CDR3 regions. One entry per CDR3 protein, called by TCRdb with MiXCR from the multiplex PCR reads. The data contain hundreds of thousands of distinct CDR3 sequences, roughly 15% of them singletons. Whole-study findings and limits: Preferential use of TRBV28, TRBJ1-2 and TRBJ2-5 was seen in persistent disease.

The sample was also linked to a second study, of T cells in Graves' hyperthyroidism and ophthalmopathy. That publication notes: The model forecast ophthalmopathy, anticipating it by a median approximately 7 months before onset.

The sample consisted of peripheral blood mononuclear cells (PBMCs), taken at new diagnosis, from a patient treated with antithyroid drugs. The rearrangement joins TRBV24-1 to TRBJ2-2; D gene uncertain. The source of this sequence is a woman younger than 45 with Graves disease. CDR3 in amino acids: CATSASTSNTGELFF. The CDR3 DNA sequence: TGTGCCACCAGTGCGTCGACTTCGAACACCGGGGAGCTGTTTTTT.